This is a list of T cell receptor beta chains from one sample in a study of tumor and adjacent non-tumor tissue in lung cancer. TCRdb reprocessed the multiplex PCR reads with MiXCR, giving one entry per CDR3 protein. The sample holds roughly 90,000 distinct CDR3 sequences, 76% seen once. The sample comprised distant non-tumor lung tissue. All receptors come from a woman in her forties or fifties with non-small cell lung cancer. Both conserved end residues are part of each CDR3. D genes are given only for firm matches. Rows may omit the clone size; those that give it use once, few, many or a size class.

J gene,V gene,D gene,clone size,CDR3 DNA,CDR3 protein
TRBJ2-7,TRBV20-1,TRBD1,NA,TGCAGTGCTGCCGACGGGACAGGTCAATCAGGGCAGTACTTC,CSAADGTGQSGQYF
TRBJ2-1,TRBV11-2,TRBD2,NA,TGTGCCAGTAGCTTGAAGACTAGCGGGAGACAGTTCTTC,CASSLKTSGRQFF
TRBJ2-2,TRBV6-2/TRBV6-3,TRBD2,NA,TGTGCCAGCTGTTACAGCGGGGACGGCGGGGAGCTGTTTTTT,CASCYSGDGGELFF
TRBJ2-2,TRBV5-1,NA,few,TGCGCCAGCAGCTCTGGACAGCTGAACACCGGGGAGCTGTTTTTT,CASSSGQLNTGELFF
TRBJ2-1,TRBV10-1,NA,many,TGCGCCAGCAGTGAGGGATCGGGGGGAGCAGGGGGGTACAATGAGCAGTTCTTC,CASSEGSGGAGGYNEQFF
TRBJ2-7,TRBV7-8,TRBD1,NA,TGTGCCAGCACCTCTGGGACAGGGGTCTACGAGCAGTACTTC,CASTSGTGVYEQYF
TRBJ2-1,TRBV4-1,NA,NA,TGCGCCAGCAGCCAAGTCATCGGTATCGTCAATGAGCAGTTCTTC,CASSQVIGIVNEQFF
TRBJ2-7,TRBV10-3,TRBD1,many,TGTGCCATCAGCGCCGGGACAGGGGGTAACTCCTACGAGCAGTACTTC,CAISAGTGGNSYEQYF
TRBJ2-7,TRBV29-1,NA,once,TGCAGCGTTGAAGATCGAGAGTGCGAGCAGTACTTC,CSVEDRECEQYF
TRBJ2-1,TRBV2,TRBD1,NA,TGTGCCAACAGCCCCGGGACAGGGTATGATAGCAATGAGGAGTTCTTC,CANSPGTGYDSNEEFF
TRBJ2-4,TRBV29-1,TRBD1,NA,TGCAGCGCTCTACAGGGGGTCAACAACATTCAGTACTTC,CSALQGVNNIQYF
TRBJ1-5,TRBV4-2,NA,NA,TGTGCCGGCCGCCAAGACCTCACTAGCAATCGGCCCCAGCATTTT,CAGRQDLTSNRPQHF
TRBJ2-2,TRBV7-9,TRBD1,NA,TGTGCCAGCAGCTGGGACAGGGGGCCTGGGGATCTGTCTTTC,CASSWDRGPGDLSF
TRBJ2-7,TRBV11-2,NA,NA,TGTGCCAGCAGCTTAAGGGCTTACAAGCAGTGCTTC,CASSLRAYKQCF
TRBJ2-2,TRBV30,TRBD1,many,TGTGCCTGGAGGACAGGGGTTCGAACCGGGGAGCTGTTTTTT,CAWRTGVRTGELFF
TRBJ2-7,TRBV11-2,TRBD2,NA,TGTGCCAGCAGCCCCCTGACTAGCGGGAGGGTACTGTGGGAGCAGTACTTC,CASSPLTSGRVLWEQYF
TRBJ2-1,TRBV25-1,NA,few,TGTGCCAGCAGTGAATATGTCGGGTCCCACAATGAGCAGTTCTTC,CASSEYVGSHNEQFF
TRBJ2-3,TRBV5-1,NA,NA,TGCCCCAGCAGCCTTCCCTGCGCCGAGACAGATACGCAGTATTTT,CPSSLPCAETDTQYF
TRBJ2-7,TRBV12-3/TRBV12-4,TRBD1,medium-sized,TGTGCCAGCAGTGGAGGACAGGGGGCAATCTACGAGCAGTACTTC,CASSGGQGAIYEQYF
TRBJ2-7,TRBV10-2,NA,many,TGCGCCAGCAGTGTGAGCGTCCCCTCCTACGAGCAGTACTTC,CASSVSVPSYEQYF
TRBJ2-7,TRBV6-5,NA,once,TGTGCCAGCAGACTAGCCAGGAGCAGTGGGCTGTACTTC,CASRLARSSGLYF
TRBJ1-1,TRBV20-1,TRBD1,many,TGCAGTGCTCATAACAGGGGGCGGGGGAACACTGAAGCTTTCTTT,CSAHNRGRGNTEAFF
TRBJ2-7,TRBV11-3,NA,NA,TGTGCCAGCAGCCCTCCTGAAGGAGTGGGGTGCGACCAGTACTTC,CASSPPEGVGCDQYF
TRBJ1-1,TRBV29-1,NA,NA,TGCATCATTGTCAGGAACACTGAAGCCTTCTTT,CIIVRNTEAFF
TRBJ1-5,TRBV6-5,NA,NA,TGTGTCAGTTCAGGGCCTAATCAGCCCCGGCATTTT,CVSSGPNQPRHF
TRBJ2-1,TRBV6-5,NA,NA,TGTGCCAGCGCCGTTACTAGGAGCTCCTACAATGGGCAGTTCTTC,CASAVTRSSYNGQFF
TRBJ2-1,TRBV11-2,TRBD1,NA,TGTGCCAGCAGATTGGAACAGGGACAGGGATTCTCTGAGCAGTTCTTC,CASRLEQGQGFSEQFF
TRBJ2-7,TRBV19,NA,NA,TGTGCCAGTAGTATAAATCGGGGGAACGACCAGTACTTC,CASSINRGNDQYF
TRBJ2-2,TRBV30,NA,many,TGTGCCTGGAGTGCCCCCGGGACAAAGGGCGGGGAGCTGTTTTTT,CAWSAPGTKGGELFF
TRBJ2-2,TRBV6-1,NA,NA,TGTGCCTCAAATAAGGGGAGCGTGTACACCGGGGAGCTGTTTTTT,CASNKGSVYTGELFF
TRBJ2-5,TRBV29-1,TRBD2,medium-sized,TGCAGCCTCCGACTAGCGGGGGGATTACAAGAGACCCAGTACTTC,CSLRLAGGLQETQYF
TRBJ1-1,TRBV11-2,NA,NA,TGTGCCAGCAACTTGCTAATGCTGGGTACTGATGCTTTCTTT,CASNLLMLGTDAFF
TRBJ1-5,TRBV6-4,NA,NA,TGTGCCAGCAGTGACCCAGGGAGAACTAGCAACCAGCCCCAGCATTTT,CASSDPGRTSNQPQHF
TRBJ2-5,TRBV6-1,NA,once,TGTGCCAACAAGGGGGGCGGCGAACATGAGACCCAGTACTTC,CANKGGGEHETQYF
TRBJ2-1,TRBV20-1,TRBD2,NA,TGCAGTGCTAGAGATTCGACTAGCGGGTGGGGTGAGCACTTCTTC,CSARDSTSGWGEHFF